The present T cell receptor beta chain was sequenced within a study of blood T cell repertoires in COVID-19 (dated by TCRdb to between 2020 and 2021). Context from the whole study: Samples from collaborators originated in the United States, Italy and Spain and spanned both the acute and convalescent phases of COVID-19. The dataset comprised deeply sampled blood TCRbeta repertoires from subjects exposed to, actively infected with, or recovered from COVID-19. The prospective study material was composed of cDNA or gDNA derived from T cells, B-cell-depleted T cells, or PBMCs. The repertoires were made available in a free public database intended to serve as a resource for research on the immune response to SARS-CoV-2. Where available, HLA class I and class II types were obtained from metadata supplied by the sample provider rather than from assay-based typing. Nearly every sample came with metadata listing a de-identified subject ID, COVID-19 status, age in years and sex. The samples were drawn from the first 160 participants of the ongoing ImmuneRACE study and from under 1,500 subjects provided by 6 global collaborators.

The immunoSEQ Assay, a bias-controlled multiplex PCR, was used to amplify TCRbeta CDR3 regions from genomic DNA. In the source study's methods: The number of nucleated cells in each sample was estimated from the amplification of reference gene primers within the assay. To quantify the absolute abundance of each unique TCRbeta CDR3 rearrangement, sequence reads were collapsed and filtered. Productive Simpson clonality was computed per sample as the square root of Simpson's diversity index over productive rearrangements. In TCRdb, the immuneACCESS table is reduced to in-frame sequences with V and J assigned. These tables do not hold every clone; where another copy was compared, an unresolved V gene accounts for under half, and the others remain unexplained. The DNA gave D and trimming, while V, J and clone size come from that table. Counted in this sample were approximately 84,000 clones; 83% of them appeared once. 25% to 35% of the sample is taken by the ten largest.

There are 15 amino acids in the CDR3, from cysteine to phenylalanine inclusive. The only DNA kept is the CDR3, 45 bases in frame from the first base. After removal of 1 base from V and 2 bases from J, the junction retains 5 bases not matched to a gene. Per the germline V gene, SGDLS is the CDR1 and YYNGEE is the CDR2. As for this clone: Its cognate antigen has yet to be identified. No per-base quality is available; no much larger clone lies one base away.

Paper-wide results and their limitations: How much clinical and demographic metadata was included differed by source and by participant, and the metadata was provided uncurated.

Collaborating institutions collected whole blood in K2EDTA tubes following their own protocols. For TCRbeta analysis, collaborators shipped samples in one of three forms: frozen whole blood, isolated PBMCs, or DNA extracted from either of those sample types. Specimen: peripheral blood. This TCR derives from a woman aged 80 or older with acute or convalescent COVID-19. The V gene is TRBV9 and the J gene is TRBJ1-2; a stretch of 7 junction bases matches TRBD1. The DNA sequence is as follows: TGTGCCAGCAGCGTAACCCCGACAGGGAACTATGGCTACACCTTC. Translated, it reads CASSVTPTGNYGYTF.